The T cell receptor (beta chain) under discussion was sequenced for a study of CD8+CD57+ T cells in acquired aplastic anemia. Study-level information: Each DNA sample taken from sorted CD4+ and CD8+ cells came to about 3 ug on average.

Study outcomes and limitations: It was found that fewer than 35 CD8+ CDR3 sequences were shared between patients and controls. The study found no significant CD8+ Simpson's diversity difference between patients and controls.

With respect to this clonotype: Its antigen is as yet unknown.

The CDR3 has 13 residues. With V trimmed by 1 base and J by 9 bases, 3 bases remained unmatched. The germline gives CDR1 SGHVS, CDR2 FNYEAQ. Investigators profiled TCR beta VDJ and CDR3 from genomic DNA template. MiXCR was run by TCRdb on the reads, yielding one entry per CDR3 protein. The table records 250,000 to 350,000 distinct CDR3 sequences, 55% to 65% of them present only once. The material sequenced was sorted CD4+, CD8+, or CD8+CD57+ T cells (not recorded which) from PBMCs. This clonotype was obtained from a human donor with severe aplastic anemia or a healthy control (not recorded which). The V call is TRBV7-6, the J call TRBJ1-3; TRBD1 agrees at 7 bases. This CDR3 is CASSLGDRATIYF. For the CDR3, the DNA is TGTGCCAGCAGCTTAGGAGACAGGGCCACCATATATTTT.